The next 14 T cell receptor beta chains were all read from a single sample in a study of control samples from healthy donors and cancer patients. Clones were sequenced by immunoSEQ multiplex PCR, and TCRdb holds only the in-frame ones, with some missing. Of 100,000 to 150,000 clones listed, 80% to 95% are singletons. Input material: blood. All receptors come from a man between 18 and 35 years old in good health.

The V call is TRBV20-1, the J call TRBJ1-1; a possible D gene is TRBD1 (5 bases). The CDR3 is made up of 11 amino acids. Trimming removed 6 bases from V and 4 bases from J, with 9 bases in between. CDR1 is DFQATT and CDR2 is SNEGSKA in the germline V gene (reference sequence). The CDR3 DNA follows: TGCAGTGCCGACAGTTTCACTGAAGCTTTCTTT. It translates to CSADSFTEAFF.

This clone was detected only once. V gene TRBV5-3 combines with J gene TRBJ1-1, with a tentative D call TRBD1 (6 bases). TRBV5-3 is marked as an open reading frame, function uncertain. Trimming cost V 0 bases and J 3 bases, with 12 bases left between them. This CDR3 comprises 15 residues. This chain's CDR3 is CARSLGARGDTEAFF. CDR3 bases: TGTGCCAGAAGCTTGGGGGCCAGGGGCGACACTGAAGCTTTCTTT.

The genes are TRBV27 and TRBJ2-5; TRBD2 matches at 9 bases. The junction had 15 bases not matched to a gene; V was cut back by 5 bases and J by 5 bases. This CDR3 region has 17 residues. The germline V gene has CDR1 MNHEY and CDR2 SMNVEV (reference sequence). The CDR3 spells CASSPGGTSWHVETQYF. In DNA, the CDR3 is TGTGCCAGCAGTCCTGGGGGGACTAGCTGGCACGTTGAGACCCAGTACTTC.

The chain links TRBV4-2 to TRBJ1-2; D not resolved. The CDR3 is 16 residues long. Trimming cost V 0 bases and J 0 bases, with 11 bases left between them. Germline loops: CDR1 LGHNA, CDR2 YNFKEQ. The CDR3 nucleotides are TGTGCCAGCAGCCAAGAGGTCATAGGAGCTAACTATGGCTACACCTTC. Residues: CASSQEVIGANYGYTF.

The J gene is TRBJ2-7, the V gene TRBV3-1 (or the pseudogene TRBV3-2), with TRBD2 matching over 15 bases. Trimming cost V 3 bases and J 2 bases; bases outside gene matches: 2. Per the germline V gene, CDR1 is LGHDT and CDR2 is YNNKEL (reference sequence). The CDR3 totals 16 residues. The DNA for the CDR3 is TGTGCCAGCAGCCACTGGACTAGCGGGGGGGCCTACGAGCAGTACTTC. Translated: CASSHWTSGGAYEQYF.

The chain couples TRBV10-1 to TRBJ2-3; no clear D gene. V lost 4 bases and J lost 0, with 17 bases in between. CDR1 is WNHNN and CDR2 is SYGVQD in the germline V gene (reference sequence). This CDR3 comprises 17 residues. The CDR3 DNA sequence: TGCGCCAGCAGTGCCCTAGAGCTGACGGCTAGCACAGATACGCAGTATTTT. Protein sequence: CASSALELTASTDTQYF.

V usage is TRBV12-3 or TRBV12-4 and J usage is TRBJ1-2; the D gene is possibly TRBD1 (5 bases). This CDR3 has 12 amino acids. V was trimmed by 3 bases and J by 8 bases, leaving 10 bases between them. DNA of the CDR3: TGTGCCAGCAGTTTGGGGGGACGAGGCTACACCTTC. Its translation is CASSLGGRGYTF.

The chain links TRBV9 to TRBJ2-7; TRBD1 aligns across 9 bases. CDR1 and CDR2 from the germline V gene are SGDLS and YYNGEE. After removal of 3 bases from V and 8 bases from J, the junction contained 12 bases not matched to a gene. The CDR3 extends over 15 amino acids. The CDR3 DNA follows: TGTGCCAGCAGCGAAGCCGGGACAGGGATTACACAGCAGTACTTC. This sequence encodes CASSEAGTGITQQYF.

The chain joins TRBV12-3 or TRBV12-4 to TRBJ1-5; D not certain. The CDR3 contains 13 residues. Between the trimmed V and J ends, which lost 3 bases and 2 bases, there was a span of 5 bases. CDR3 region: CASSFLGNQPQHF. For the CDR3, the DNA is TGTGCCAGCAGTTTTCTAGGCAATCAGCCCCAGCATTTT.

The chain has TRBV11-2 and TRBJ1-2; TRBD1 is a possible D gene (6 bases). The CDR3 is 15 amino acids. Per the germline V gene, CDR1 is SGHAT and CDR2 is FQNNGV. The V end was cut by 5 bases, the J end by 3 bases, with 16 bases between. CDR3 coding DNA: TGTGCCAGCAGCCACGATTGGGGGGGCTACTATGGCTACACCTTC. This codes for CASSHDWGGYYGYTF.

V usage is TRBV5-1 and J usage is TRBJ2-5; tentative D call: TRBD1 (6 bases). In germline, CDR1 is SGHRS, CDR2 YFSETQ. This CDR3 has 15 residues. V gave up 0 bases and J gave up 6 bases, with 15 bases separating them. DNA for the CDR3: TGCGCCAGCAGCTTGGAATTGGGGGCAGGAAAGACCCAGTACTTC. This sequence encodes CASSLELGAGKTQYF.

The chain couples TRBV3-1 (or the pseudogene TRBV3-2) to TRBJ2-5; the D gene is possibly TRBD1 (6 bases). The CDR3 is 16 amino acids. The V and J ends lost 0 bases and 2 bases respectively, with 13 bases between them. CDR1 LGHDT and CDR2 YNNKEL come from the germline V gene (reference sequence). The CDR3 is CASSQDLTGFQETQYF. The DNA of the CDR3 is TGTGCCAGCAGCCAAGATTTGACAGGCTTTCAAGAGACCCAGTACTTC.

The chain joins TRBV6-1 to TRBJ2-6; D could derive from TRBD1 or TRBD2 (6 bases each). Germline-derived CDR1 and CDR2 are MNHNS and SASEGT. The CDR3 consists of 15 residues. Trimming removed 2 bases from V and 6 bases from J, with 11 bases in between. CDR3 in amino acids: CASSESGAEANVLTF. The CDR3 coding sequence is TGTGCCAGCAGTGAATCGGGGGCGGAGGCCAACGTCCTGACTTTC.

This clone was observed a single time. V and J are TRBV10-3 and TRBJ2-7; the match to TRBD2 covers 7 bases. With V trimmed by 0 bases and J by 5 bases, 4 bases remained unmatched. Germline V CDR1 and CDR2: ENHRY, SYGVKD. This CDR3 has 14 amino acids. The CDR3 coding sequence is TGTGCCATCAGTGAGTCGACTAGCTCGCACGAGCAGTACTTC. It translates to CAISESTSSHEQYF.